This T cell receptor beta chain was recorded in a study of response to subunit inactivated influenza vaccine (dated by TCRdb to the late 2010s). Study-level background: To follow how T cells responded to a trivalent subunit inactivated influenza vaccine, the researchers relied on deep quantitative profiling of the T cell receptor repertoire. Overall results and qualifications from the work: According to the authors, only a limited number of new T cells may be recruited by each seasonal influenza vaccination.

The library was prepared using RT-PCR. Sequencing relied on an Illumina HiSeq 2500. The public reads were reprocessed in TCRdb via fastp at Q25 and MiXCR, keeping in-frame beta chains. Records with the same CDR3 protein are collapsed into one entry carrying the most frequent genes and DNA. Recorded for this sample are hundreds of thousands of distinct CDR3 sequences; under 20% of them occurred a single time. The ten largest account for under 13% of the sample. Trimming takes 0 bases off V and 5 bases off J; junction bases not matched to a gene: 9. Looking up the germline V gene (reference sequence) yields CDR1 DFQATT and CDR2 SNEGSKA. From cysteine to phenylalanine, the CDR3 is 16 amino acids long. Left in the record is the CDR3 DNA by itself, 48 bases read in frame from the first base. About this clonotype itself: No cognate antigen has been identified for it. Per-base qualities were not stored, and no clone one base away is much larger.

Sequences were derived from PBMCs from blood, sampled roughly 5 days after vaccination. This TCR came from a man aged 50 to 59 who received an inactivated influenza vaccine. Donor details come from another sample of the same person, matched by shared clones. The sequence joins TRBV20-1 to TRBJ2-2; the junction holds 7 bases that match TRBD2. The encoded CDR3 is CSARDLLATSTGELFF. The DNA sequence is given as TGCAGTGCTAGAGATCTACTAGCGACTTCGACCGGGGAGCTGTTTTTT.